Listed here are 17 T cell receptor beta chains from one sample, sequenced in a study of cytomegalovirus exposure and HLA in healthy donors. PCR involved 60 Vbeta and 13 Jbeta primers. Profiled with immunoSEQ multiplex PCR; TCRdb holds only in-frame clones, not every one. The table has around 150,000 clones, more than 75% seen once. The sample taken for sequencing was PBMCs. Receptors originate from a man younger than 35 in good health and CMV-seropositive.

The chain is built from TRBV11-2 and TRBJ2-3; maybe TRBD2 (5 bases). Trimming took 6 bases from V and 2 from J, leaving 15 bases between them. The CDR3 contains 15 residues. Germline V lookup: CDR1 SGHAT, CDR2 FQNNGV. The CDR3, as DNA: TGTGCCAGCAGTGCGAGCGGAACTACCACAGATACGCAGTATTTT. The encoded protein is CASSASGTTTDTQYF.

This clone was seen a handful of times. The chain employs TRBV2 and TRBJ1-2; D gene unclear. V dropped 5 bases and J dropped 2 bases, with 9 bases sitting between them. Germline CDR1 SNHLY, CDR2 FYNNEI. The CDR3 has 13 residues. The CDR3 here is CASSSDRNYGYTF. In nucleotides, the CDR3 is TGTGCCAGCAGTAGTGATCGGAACTATGGCTACACCTTC.

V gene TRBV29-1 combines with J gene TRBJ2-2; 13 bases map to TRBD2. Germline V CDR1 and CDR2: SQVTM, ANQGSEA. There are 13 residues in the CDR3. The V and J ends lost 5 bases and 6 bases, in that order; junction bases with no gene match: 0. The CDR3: CSVTSGGAGELFF. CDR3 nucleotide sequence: TGCAGCGTTACTAGCGGGGGGGCCGGGGAGCTGTTTTTT.

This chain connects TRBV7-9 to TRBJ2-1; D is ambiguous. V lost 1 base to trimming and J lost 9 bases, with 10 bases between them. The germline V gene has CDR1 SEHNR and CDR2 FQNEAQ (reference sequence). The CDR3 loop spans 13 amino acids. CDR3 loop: CASSLDSLAEQFF. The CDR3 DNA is TGTGCCAGCAGCTTAGATTCATTGGCTGAGCAGTTCTTC.

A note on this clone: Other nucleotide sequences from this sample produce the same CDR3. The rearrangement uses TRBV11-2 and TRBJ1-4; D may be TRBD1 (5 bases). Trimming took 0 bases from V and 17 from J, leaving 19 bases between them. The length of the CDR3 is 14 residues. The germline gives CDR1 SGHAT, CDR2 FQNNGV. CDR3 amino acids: CASSLELLGTGVFF. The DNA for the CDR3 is TGTGCCAGCAGCTTAGAGTTATTAGGGACGGGGGTCTTTTTT. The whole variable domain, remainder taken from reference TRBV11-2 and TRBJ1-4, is EAGVAQSPRYKIIEKRQSVAFWCNPISGHATLYWYQQILGQGPKLLIQFQNNGVVDDSQLPKDRFSAERLKGVDSTLKIQPAKLEDSAVYLCASSLELLGTGVFFGSGTQLSVL.

CDR3 residues: CATADTQYF. The DNA for the CDR3 is TGTGCCACCGCAGATACGCAGTATTTT. The chain is built from TRBV10-3 and TRBJ2-3; D unclear. Germline CDR1 ENHRY, CDR2 SYGVKD. The CDR3 has 9 amino acids. Trimming shortened V by 10 bases and J by 4 bases, and 3 bases separated the two germline ends.

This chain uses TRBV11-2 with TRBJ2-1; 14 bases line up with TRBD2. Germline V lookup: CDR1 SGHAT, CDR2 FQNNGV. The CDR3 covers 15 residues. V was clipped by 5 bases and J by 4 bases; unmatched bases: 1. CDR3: CASSRLAGGYNEQFF. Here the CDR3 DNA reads TGTGCCAGCAGCCGACTAGCGGGAGGGTACAATGAGCAGTTCTTC. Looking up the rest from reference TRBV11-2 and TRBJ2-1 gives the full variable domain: EAGVAQSPRYKIIEKRQSVAFWCNPISGHATLYWYQQILGQGPKLLIQFQNNGVVDDSQLPKDRFSAERLKGVDSTLKIQPAKLEDSAVYLCASSRLAGGYNEQFFGPGTRLTVL.

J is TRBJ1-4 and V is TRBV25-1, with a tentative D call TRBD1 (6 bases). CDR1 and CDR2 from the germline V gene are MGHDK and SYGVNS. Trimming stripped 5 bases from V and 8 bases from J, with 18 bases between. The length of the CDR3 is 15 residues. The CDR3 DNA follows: TGTGCCAGCAGTAATCACTCAGGGGTAGAAGAAAAACTGTTTTTT. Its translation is CASSNHSGVEEKLFF.

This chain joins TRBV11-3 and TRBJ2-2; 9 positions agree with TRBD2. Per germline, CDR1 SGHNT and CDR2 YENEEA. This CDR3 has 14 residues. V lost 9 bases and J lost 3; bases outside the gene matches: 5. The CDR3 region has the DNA TGTGCCAGTAGCGGGAGAGACTACACCGGGGAGCTGTTTTTT. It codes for CASSGRDYTGELFF.

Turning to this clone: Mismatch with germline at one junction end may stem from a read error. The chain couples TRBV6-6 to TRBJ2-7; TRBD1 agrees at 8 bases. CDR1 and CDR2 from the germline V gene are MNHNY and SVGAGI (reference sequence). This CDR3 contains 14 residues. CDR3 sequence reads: CTSSYDRGFNEQYF. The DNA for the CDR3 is TGTACCAGCAGTTACGACAGGGGCTTCAACGAGCAGTACTTC.

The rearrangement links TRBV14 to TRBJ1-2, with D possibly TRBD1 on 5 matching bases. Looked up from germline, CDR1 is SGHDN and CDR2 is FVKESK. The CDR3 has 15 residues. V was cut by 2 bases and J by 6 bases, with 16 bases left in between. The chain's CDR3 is CASSQFRQGGDGYTF. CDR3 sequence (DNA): TGTGCCAGCAGCCAATTCCGGCAGGGAGGGGATGGCTACACCTTC.

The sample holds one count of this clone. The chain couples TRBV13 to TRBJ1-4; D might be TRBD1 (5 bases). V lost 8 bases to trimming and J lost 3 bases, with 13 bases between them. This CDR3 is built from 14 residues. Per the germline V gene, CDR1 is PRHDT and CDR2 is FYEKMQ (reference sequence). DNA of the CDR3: TGTGCCAGCTCAGAAGGGGCGGCTAATGAAAAACTGTTTTTT. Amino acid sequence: CASSEGAANEKLFF.

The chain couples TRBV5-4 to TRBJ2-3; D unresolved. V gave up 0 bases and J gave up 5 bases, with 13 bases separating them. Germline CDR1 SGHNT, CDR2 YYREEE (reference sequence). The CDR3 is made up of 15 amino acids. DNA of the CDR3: TGTGCCAGCAGCTTGGACTTCGGCTCAGGAGATACGCAGTATTTT. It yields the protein CASSLDFGSGDTQYF.

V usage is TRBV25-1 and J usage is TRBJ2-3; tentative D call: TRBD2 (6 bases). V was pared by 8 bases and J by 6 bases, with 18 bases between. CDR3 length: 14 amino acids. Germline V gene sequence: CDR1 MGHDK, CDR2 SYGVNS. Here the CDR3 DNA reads TGTGCCAGCGGCCTTGGAGGGGTTTCCGATACGCAGTATTTT. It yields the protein CASGLGGVSDTQYF.

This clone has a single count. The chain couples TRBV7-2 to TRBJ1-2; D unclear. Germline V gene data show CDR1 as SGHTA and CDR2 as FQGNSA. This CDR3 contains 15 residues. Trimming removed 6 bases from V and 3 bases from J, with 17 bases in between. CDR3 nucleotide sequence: TGTGCCAGCAGGAGACGGACCCGGGAGGACTATGGCTACACCTTC. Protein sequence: CASRRRTREDYGYTF.

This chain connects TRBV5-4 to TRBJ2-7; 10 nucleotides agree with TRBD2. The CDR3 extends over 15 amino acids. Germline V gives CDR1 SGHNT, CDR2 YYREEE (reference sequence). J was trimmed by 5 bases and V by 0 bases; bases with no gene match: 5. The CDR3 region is CASSLVASGRNEQYF. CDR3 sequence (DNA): TGTGCCAGCAGCTTGGTGGCTAGCGGGAGAAACGAGCAGTACTTC.

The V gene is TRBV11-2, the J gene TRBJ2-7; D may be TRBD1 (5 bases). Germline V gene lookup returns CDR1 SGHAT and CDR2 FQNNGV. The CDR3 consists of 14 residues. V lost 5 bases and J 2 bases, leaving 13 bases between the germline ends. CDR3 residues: CASSPQGPTYEQYF. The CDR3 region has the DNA TGTGCCAGCAGCCCCCAGGGCCCCACCTACGAGCAGTACTTC.